Below are 25 T cell receptor beta chains sequenced from a single sample in a study of graft-versus-host responses after intestinal transplantation. Which antigens these TCRs recognize remains unknown. Method: immunoSEQ multiplex PCR; TCRdb's copy keeps in-frame clones and lacks some. Among around 88,000 clones listed, less than 90% were seen once. The source was unstimulated CD8+ T cells sorted from spleen or lymph node cells, collected before intestinal transplant. These receptors all stem from a human donor who received an intestinal transplant.

The rearrangement uses TRBV7-2 and TRBJ2-7, with 7 bases matching TRBD2. J gave up 0 bases and V 1 base, and 12 bases lay outside the gene matches. The CDR3 loop spans 18 amino acids. CDR1 and CDR2 (germline): SGHTA, FQGNSA. Written as DNA, the CDR3 is TGTGCCAGCAGCTTAGGGTCAGCGGGGACGGCCAGCTCCTACGAGCAGTACTTC. The encoded protein is CASSLGSAGTASSYEQYF. Combining the CDR3 with reference TRBV7-2 and TRBJ2-7 gives the whole variable domain GAGVSQSPSNKVTEKGKDVELRCDPISGHTALYWYRQSLGQGLEFLIYFQGNSAPDKSGLPSDRFSAERTGGSVSTLTIQRTQQEDSAVYLCASSLGSAGTASSYEQYFGPGTRLTVT.

The gene calls are TRBV30 and TRBJ2-2; 7 bases are shared with TRBD1. This CDR3 is built from 16 residues. Per germline, CDR1 GTSNPN and CDR2 SVGIG (reference sequence). V lost 0 bases to trimming and J lost 4 bases; unmatched junction nucleotides: 8. Written as DNA, the CDR3 is TGTGCCTGGAGTGTAACCAACAGGGGTCTCACCGGGGAGCTGTTTTTT. Translation gives CAWSVTNRGLTGELFF.

This chain links TRBV7-9 with TRBJ2-3; TRBD2 might be the D (7 bases). Germline V lookup: CDR1 SEHNR, CDR2 FQNEAQ (reference sequence). V lost 5 bases and J lost 3, with 18 bases in between. CDR3 length: 16 residues. CDR3 DNA: TGTGCCAGCAGCCCCTCGATGGGGGGGCGGACAGATACGCAGTATTTT. Translation: CASSPSMGGRTDTQYF.

V is TRBV6-1 and J is TRBJ2-5; 10 nucleotides agree with TRBD1. The closer fit of TRBJ2-7 to the DNA end suggests the J call may be wrong. The length of the CDR3 is 16 residues. The germline CDR1 and CDR2 sequences are MNHNS and SASEGT. The CDR3 reads CASSEAVTGGFYEQYF. DNA for the CDR3: TGTGCCAGCAGTGAAGCTGTGACAGGGGGCTTCTACGAGCAGTACTTC.

The chain combines TRBV5-4 with TRBJ1-2; D perhaps matches TRBD1 (5 bases). The V gene's germline CDR1 is SGHNT and CDR2 YYREEE (reference sequence). The CDR3 is made up of 14 amino acids. Trimming cost V 4 bases and J 7 bases, with 17 bases left between them. In DNA, the CDR3 is TGTGCCAGCAGCAGCGAAGGGACGGTCGGTGGCTACACCTTC. This sequence encodes CASSSEGTVGGYTF.

The chain is built from TRBV4-1 and TRBJ2-7; 7 nucleotides match TRBD1. The germline V gene encodes CDR1 MGHRA and CDR2 YSYEKL. J gave up 6 bases and V 5 bases, and 10 bases lay outside the gene matches. This CDR3 contains 14 residues. The CDR3 nucleotides are TGCGCCAGCAGCACGGGACAGATAAGGTCCGAGCAGTACTTC. Its translation: CASSTGQIRSEQYF.

The genes are TRBV2 and TRBJ1-2, with D possibly matching TRBD1 (5 bases). Trimming pared 6 bases from V and 1 base from J, leaving 18 bases between. The CDR3 sequence is 16 residues long. Looked up from germline, CDR1 is SNHLY and CDR2 is FYNNEI. The CDR3 nucleotides are TGTGCCAGCAGCGTTGACGACAGCCTGATTAACTATGGCTACACCTTC. It codes for CASSVDDSLINYGYTF.

The V call is TRBV12-5, the J call TRBJ1-2, with D maybe TRBD1 (6 bases). Per germline, CDR1 LGHNT and CDR2 FRNRAP. V was pared by 1 base and J by 4 bases, with 10 bases between. CDR3 length: 14 residues. CDR3 protein: CASGLDLGGYGYTF. The CDR3 DNA reads as TGTGCTAGTGGTTTGGACCTAGGGGGCTATGGCTACACCTTC.

V gene TRBV13 combines with J gene TRBJ1-2; the D is unclear. The V end was cut by 1 base, the J end by 3 bases, with 12 bases between. Germline V gene lookup returns CDR1 PRHDT and CDR2 FYEKMQ (reference sequence). CDR3 length: 15 amino acids. The CDR3 coding sequence is TGTGCCAGCAGCTTAGAGGCGGACGGAGACTATGGCTACACCTTC. This encodes CASSLEADGDYGYTF.

The chain couples TRBV30 to TRBJ2-7; TRBD2 is a possible D gene (6 bases). The CDR3 sequence is 12 residues long. V lost 2 bases and J lost 3, with 8 bases in between. Germline V gives CDR1 GTSNPN, CDR2 SVGIG (reference sequence). For the CDR3, the DNA is TGTGCCTGGAGTTCCGGGGGCTACGAGCAGTACTTC. The encoded protein is CAWSSGGYEQYF. Together with reference TRBV30 and TRBJ2-7, the CDR3 gives the full variable domain: SQTIHQWPATLVQPVGSPLSLECTVEGTSNPNLYWYRQAAGRGLQLLFYSVGIGQISSEVPQNLSASRPQDRQFILSSKKLLLSDSGFYLCAWSSGGYEQYFGPGTRLTVT.

This clone has a single count. The rearrangement links TRBV10-2 to TRBJ2-7, with D possibly matching TRBD1 (6 bases). V was cut by 2 bases and J by 2 bases, with 7 bases left in between. Germline CDR1 and CDR2: WSHSY and SAAADI. The CDR3 is 13 amino acids. The CDR3 reads CASSEDRTYEQYF. The CDR3 DNA reads TGCGCCAGCAGTGAGGACAGGACCTACGAGCAGTACTTC.

The rearrangement joins TRBV11-2 to TRBJ1-2, with 7 bases aligning to TRBD1. The germline gives CDR1 SGHAT, CDR2 FQNNGV. The CDR3 is 17 amino acids. Trimming cost V 5 bases and J 7 bases; bases outside gene matches: 19. The CDR3 loop is CASSPLTRQGPIGGYTF. The CDR3 DNA reads as TGTGCCAGCAGCCCACTAACCCGACAGGGCCCTATCGGTGGCTACACCTTC.

CDR3 region: CASSERIGAYEQYF. In nucleotides, the CDR3 is TGTGCCAGCAGTGAGCGGATTGGAGCCTACGAGCAGTACTTC. This chain joins TRBV2 and TRBJ2-7; D is unresolved. The CDR3 loop spans 14 amino acids. CDR1 and CDR2 from the germline V gene are SNHLY and FYNNEI. V was trimmed by 3 bases and J by 2 bases, leaving 11 bases between them.

The chain uses TRBV28 and TRBJ2-7, with D perhaps TRBD2 (5 bases). The CDR3 is 11 residues long. Trimming took 3 bases from V and 12 from J, leaving 12 bases between them. The germline CDR1 and CDR2 sequences are MDHEN and SYDVKM. CDR3 DNA sequence: TGTGCCAGCAGTTTGGGAGTTCTTTGGTACTTC. This codes for CASSLGVLWYF.

The V gene is TRBV6-5, the J gene TRBJ1-5; a possible D gene is TRBD1 (5 bases). Germline V lookup: CDR1 MNHEY, CDR2 SVGAGI. Between the trimmed V and J ends, which lost 5 bases and 7 bases, there was a span of 12 bases. This CDR3 spans 13 amino acids. The CDR3 coding sequence is TGTGCCAGCAGTGAGGAAGGGGTACAGCCCCAGCATTTT. This sequence encodes CASSEEGVQPQHF.

The chain recombines TRBV30 with TRBJ2-3, with unresolved D. The CDR3 sequence is 12 residues long. CDR1 is GTSNPN, CDR2 SVGIG, per germline (reference sequence). V was shortened by 2 bases and J by 6 bases, with 9 bases between the two germline ends. CDR3 amino acids: CAWSHISDTQYF. In DNA, the CDR3 is TGTGCCTGGAGTCATATTTCGGATACGCAGTATTTT.

The rearrangement uses TRBV9 and TRBJ1-1; the D is unclear. Germline V CDR1 and CDR2: SGDLS, YYNGEE. The CDR3 contains 15 residues. V lost 3 bases and J 2 bases, leaving 14 bases between the germline ends. CDR3: CASSASDGYNTEAFF. CDR3 in DNA: TGTGCCAGCAGCGCCTCGGACGGATACAACACTGAAGCTTTCTTT.

This clone was detected only once. The CDR3 DNA reads as TGTGCCCTCAACCTACAGGGCTATGGCTACACCTTC. As protein: CALNLQGYGYTF. This rearrangement joins TRBV10-3 to TRBJ1-2, with TRBD1 as a possible D gene (6 bases). V lost 11 bases to trimming and J lost 4 bases, with 14 bases between them. This CDR3 comprises 12 residues. CDR1 is ENHRY and CDR2 is SYGVKD in the germline V gene.

The gene calls are TRBV27 and TRBJ2-1; 7 bases align to TRBD1. Looked up from germline, CDR1 is MNHEY and CDR2 is SMNVEV (reference sequence). Unmatched junction bases numbered 3, after V lost 0 bases and J lost 13 bases. The CDR3 extends over 12 amino acids. The DNA of the CDR3 is TGTGCCAGCAGTTTATCCGGGACAGAACAGTTCTTC. Amino acids: CASSLSGTEQFF.

V gene TRBV19 combines with J gene TRBJ2-3; D may match TRBD1 or TRBD2 (5 bases each). V lost 5 bases and J lost 1, with 7 bases in between. Looked up from germline, CDR1 is LNHDA and CDR2 is SQIVND (reference sequence). The CDR3 has 13 residues. The CDR3 sequence is CASSWDGTDTQYF. The CDR3 nucleotides read TGTGCCAGTAGTTGGGACGGCACAGATACGCAGTATTTT.

The rearrangement uses TRBV6-1 and TRBJ2-7, with 12 bases aligning to TRBD2. CDR3 length: 15 amino acids. The J segment lost 2 bases and the V segment lost 5 bases, leaving 4 bases of the junction unmatched. Germline CDR1 reads MNHNS; CDR2 reads SASEGT. The CDR3 sequence is CASSQTSGRPYEQYF. The CDR3 DNA sequence: TGTGCCAGCAGTCAAACTAGCGGGAGGCCCTACGAGCAGTACTTC.

The chain is built from TRBV6-5 and TRBJ1-2; TRBD1 matches at 8 bases. Germline V gene data show CDR1 as MNHEY and CDR2 as SVGAGI. CDR3 size: 14 residues. The junction had 6 bases not matched to a gene; V was cut back by 5 bases and J by 4 bases. CDR3 protein: CASSPRTGTYGYTF. The CDR3, as DNA: TGTGCCAGCAGTCCCCGGACAGGGACCTATGGCTACACCTTC.

The gene calls are TRBV19 and TRBJ2-2; no firm D call. The germline CDR1 and CDR2 sequences are LNHDA and SQIVND (reference sequence). V was shortened by 7 bases and J by 3 bases, with 6 bases between the two germline ends. This CDR3 contains 12 residues. The DNA for the CDR3 is TGTGCCAGTAAGTGGGACACCGGGGAGCTGTTTTTT. The encoded protein is CASKWDTGELFF.

This clone turned up a few times. V usage is TRBV13 and J usage is TRBJ2-2, with D possibly being TRBD1 (5 bases). Trimming took 0 bases from V and 4 from J, leaving 9 bases between them. The CDR3 totals 15 residues. Germline lookup yields CDR1 PRHDT and CDR2 FYEKMQ (reference sequence). In nucleotides, the CDR3 is TGTGCCAGCAGCTTAGGGGGGCGAGCCACCGGGGAGCTGTTTTTT. Encoded protein: CASSLGGRATGELFF.

The chain employs TRBV5-4 and TRBJ2-7; TRBD1 agrees at 8 bases. Germline V gene lookup returns CDR1 SGHNT and CDR2 YYREEE (reference sequence). CDR3 length: 16 amino acids. After removal of 0 bases from V and 0 bases from J, the junction contained 5 bases not matched to a gene. The CDR3 nucleotides are TGTGCCAGCAGCTTGGATGGGACAGGAGGCTCCTACGAGCAGTACTTC. Translation: CASSLDGTGGSYEQYF.